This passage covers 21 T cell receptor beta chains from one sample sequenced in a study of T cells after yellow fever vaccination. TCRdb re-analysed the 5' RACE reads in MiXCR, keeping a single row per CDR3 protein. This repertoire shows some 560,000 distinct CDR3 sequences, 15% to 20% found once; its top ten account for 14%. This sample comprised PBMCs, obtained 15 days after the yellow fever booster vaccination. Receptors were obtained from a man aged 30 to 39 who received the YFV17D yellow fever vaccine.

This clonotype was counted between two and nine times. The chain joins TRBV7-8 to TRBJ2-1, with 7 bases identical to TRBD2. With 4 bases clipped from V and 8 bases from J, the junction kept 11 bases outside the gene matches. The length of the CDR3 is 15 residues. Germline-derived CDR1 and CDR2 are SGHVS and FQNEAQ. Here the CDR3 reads CASSSPGAGEYEQFF. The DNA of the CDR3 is TGTGCCAGCAGCTCCCCTGGGGCGGGAGAATATGAGCAGTTCTTC.

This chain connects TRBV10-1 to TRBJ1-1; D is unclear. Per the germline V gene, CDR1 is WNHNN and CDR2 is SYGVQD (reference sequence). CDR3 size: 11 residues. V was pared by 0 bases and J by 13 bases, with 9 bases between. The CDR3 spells CASSESGKVFF. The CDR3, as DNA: TGCGCCAGCAGTGAGTCGGGAAAGGTTTTCTTT.

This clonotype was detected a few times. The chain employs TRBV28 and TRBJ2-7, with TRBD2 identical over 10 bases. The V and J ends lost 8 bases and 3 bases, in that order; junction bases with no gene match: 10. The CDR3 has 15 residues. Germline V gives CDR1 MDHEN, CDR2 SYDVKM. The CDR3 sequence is CASLTGLAGVYEQYF. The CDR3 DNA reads TGTGCCAGCTTAACAGGGCTAGCGGGAGTCTACGAGCAGTACTTC.

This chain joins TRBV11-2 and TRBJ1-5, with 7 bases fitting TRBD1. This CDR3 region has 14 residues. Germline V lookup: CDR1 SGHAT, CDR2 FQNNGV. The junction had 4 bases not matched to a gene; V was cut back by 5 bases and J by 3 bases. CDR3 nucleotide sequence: TGTGCCAGCAGCGCGGGACAGTTCAATCAGCCCCAGCATTTT. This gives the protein CASSAGQFNQPQHF.

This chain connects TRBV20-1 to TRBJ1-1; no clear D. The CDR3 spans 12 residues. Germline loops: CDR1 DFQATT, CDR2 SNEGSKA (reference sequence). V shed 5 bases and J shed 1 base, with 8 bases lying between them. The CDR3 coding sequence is TGCAGTGCTCTGGTAGCGAACACTGAAGCTTTCTTT. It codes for CSALVANTEAFF.

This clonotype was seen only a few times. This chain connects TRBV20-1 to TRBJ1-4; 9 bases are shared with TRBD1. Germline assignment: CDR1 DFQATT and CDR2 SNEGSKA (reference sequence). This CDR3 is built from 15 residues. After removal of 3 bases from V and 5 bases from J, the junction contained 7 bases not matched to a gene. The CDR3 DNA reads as TGCAGTGCTAGGGGTCTCGGGACAGGGAATGAAAAACTGTTTTTT. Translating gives CSARGLGTGNEKLFF.

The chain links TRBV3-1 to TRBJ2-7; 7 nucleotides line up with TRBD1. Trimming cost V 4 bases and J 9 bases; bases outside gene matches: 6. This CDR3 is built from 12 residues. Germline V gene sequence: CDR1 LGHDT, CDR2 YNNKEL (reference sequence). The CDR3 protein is CASSLQGQGQYF. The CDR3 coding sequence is TGTGCCAGCAGCCTACAGGGGCAGGGGCAGTACTTC.

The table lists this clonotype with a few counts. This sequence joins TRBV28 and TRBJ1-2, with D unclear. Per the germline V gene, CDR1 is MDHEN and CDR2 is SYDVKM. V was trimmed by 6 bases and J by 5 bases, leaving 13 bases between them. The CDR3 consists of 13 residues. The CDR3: CASRPTRMYGYTF. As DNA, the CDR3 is TGTGCCAGCAGGCCGACCCGGATGTATGGCTACACCTTC.

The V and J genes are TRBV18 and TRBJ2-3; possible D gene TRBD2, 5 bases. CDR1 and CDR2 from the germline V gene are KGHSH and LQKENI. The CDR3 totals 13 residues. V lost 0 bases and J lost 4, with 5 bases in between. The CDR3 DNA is TGTGCCAGCTCACCACCTAGCGCAGATACGCAGTATTTT. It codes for CASSPPSADTQYF.

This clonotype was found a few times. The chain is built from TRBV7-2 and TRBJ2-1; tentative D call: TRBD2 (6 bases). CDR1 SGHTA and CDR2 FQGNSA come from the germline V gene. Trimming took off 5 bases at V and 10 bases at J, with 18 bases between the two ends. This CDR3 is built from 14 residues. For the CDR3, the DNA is TGTGCCAGCAGCCCGGGACTCAGTGGAGGGGAGCAGTTCTTC. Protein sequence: CASSPGLSGGEQFF.

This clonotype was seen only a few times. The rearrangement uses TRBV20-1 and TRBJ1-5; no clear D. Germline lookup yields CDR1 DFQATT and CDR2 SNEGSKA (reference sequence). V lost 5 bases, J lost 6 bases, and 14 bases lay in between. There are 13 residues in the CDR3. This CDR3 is CSAPDGPGQPQHF. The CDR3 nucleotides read TGCAGTGCTCCGGATGGGCCGGGTCAGCCCCAGCATTTT.

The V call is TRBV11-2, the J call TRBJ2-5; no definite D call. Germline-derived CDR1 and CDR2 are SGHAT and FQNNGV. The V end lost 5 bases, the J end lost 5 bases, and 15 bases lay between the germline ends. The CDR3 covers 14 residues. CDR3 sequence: CASSDIQVRETQYF. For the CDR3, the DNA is TGTGCCAGCAGCGATATCCAGGTTAGGGAGACCCAGTACTTC. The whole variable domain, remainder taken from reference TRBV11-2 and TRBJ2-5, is EAGVAQSPRYKIIEKRQSVAFWCNPISGHATLYWYQQILGQGPKLLIQFQNNGVVDDSQLPKDRFSAERLKGVDSTLKIQPAKLEDSAVYLCASSDIQVRETQYFGPGTRLLVL.

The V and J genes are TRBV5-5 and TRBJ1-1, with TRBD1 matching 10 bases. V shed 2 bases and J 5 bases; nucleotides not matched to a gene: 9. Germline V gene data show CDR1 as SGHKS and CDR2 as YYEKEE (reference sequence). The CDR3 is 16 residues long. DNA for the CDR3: TGTGCCAGCAGCTTAGGCCGGGGACAGGGGTTGACTGAAGCTTTCTTT. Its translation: CASSLGRGQGLTEAFF. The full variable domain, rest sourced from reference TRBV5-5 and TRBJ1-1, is DAGVTQSPTHLIKTRGQQVTLRCSPISGHKSVSWYQQVLGQGPQFIFQYYEKEERGRGNFPDRFSARQFPNYSSELNVNALLLGDSALYLCASSLGRGQGLTEAFFGQGTRLTVV.

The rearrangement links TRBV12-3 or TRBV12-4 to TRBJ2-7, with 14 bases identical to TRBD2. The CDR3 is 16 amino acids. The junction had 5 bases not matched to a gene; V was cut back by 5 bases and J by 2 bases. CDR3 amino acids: CASSKTSGRAPYEQYF. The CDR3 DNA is TGTGCCAGCAGTAAGACTAGCGGGAGGGCCCCCTACGAGCAGTACTTC.

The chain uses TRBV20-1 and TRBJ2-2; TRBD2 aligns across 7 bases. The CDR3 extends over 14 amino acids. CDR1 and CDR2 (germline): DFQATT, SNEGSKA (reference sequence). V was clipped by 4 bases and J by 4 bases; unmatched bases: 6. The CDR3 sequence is CSATLGGSTGELFF. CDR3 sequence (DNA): TGCAGTGCTACTTTGGGGGGGAGCACCGGGGAGCTGTTTTTT.

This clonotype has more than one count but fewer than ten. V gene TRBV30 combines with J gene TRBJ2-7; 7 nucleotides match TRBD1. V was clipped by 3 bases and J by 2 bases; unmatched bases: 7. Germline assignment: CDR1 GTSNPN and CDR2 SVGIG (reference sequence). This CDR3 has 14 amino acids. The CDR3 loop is CAWRGQTFPYEQYF. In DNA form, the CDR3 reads TGTGCCTGGAGGGGACAGACCTTCCCCTACGAGCAGTACTTC.

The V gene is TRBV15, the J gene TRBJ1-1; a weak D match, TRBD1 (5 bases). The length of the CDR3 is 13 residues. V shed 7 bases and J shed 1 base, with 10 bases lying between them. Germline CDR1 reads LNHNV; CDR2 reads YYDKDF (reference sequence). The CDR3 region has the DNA TGTGCCACCACCAAGACAGCGAACACTGAAGCTTTCTTT. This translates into CATTKTANTEAFF.

The CDR3 loop reads CASTRAGRNYGYTF. In nucleotides, the CDR3 is TGTGCCAGCACAAGAGCAGGGAGGAACTATGGCTACACCTTC. The V and J genes are TRBV6-2 or TRBV6-3 and TRBJ1-2, with D possibly matching TRBD1 (5 bases). The V gene's germline CDR1 is MNHEY and CDR2 SVGEGT. Trimming removed 7 bases at V and 2 bases at J, with 14 bases between. CDR3 length: 14 residues.

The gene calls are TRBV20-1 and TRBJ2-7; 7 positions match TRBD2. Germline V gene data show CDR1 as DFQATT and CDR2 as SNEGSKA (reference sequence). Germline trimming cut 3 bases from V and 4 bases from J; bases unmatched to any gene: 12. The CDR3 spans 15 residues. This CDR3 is CSASFASGSLYEQYF. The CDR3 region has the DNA TGCAGTGCTAGTTTCGCTAGCGGAAGTTTGTACGAGCAGTACTTC.

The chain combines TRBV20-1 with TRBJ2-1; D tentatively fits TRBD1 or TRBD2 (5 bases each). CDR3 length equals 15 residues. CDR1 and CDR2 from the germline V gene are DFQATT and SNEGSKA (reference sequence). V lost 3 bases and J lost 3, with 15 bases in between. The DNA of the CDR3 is TGCAGTGCTAGGAATTGGGGGTCCTTCTACAATGAGCAGTTCTTC. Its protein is CSARNWGSFYNEQFF.

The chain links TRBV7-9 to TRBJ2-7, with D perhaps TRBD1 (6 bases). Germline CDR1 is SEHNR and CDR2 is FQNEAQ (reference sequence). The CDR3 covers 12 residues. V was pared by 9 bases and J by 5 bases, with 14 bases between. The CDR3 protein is CASCLGAHEQYF. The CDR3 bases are TGTGCCAGTTGCCTGGGGGCCCACGAGCAGTACTTC.